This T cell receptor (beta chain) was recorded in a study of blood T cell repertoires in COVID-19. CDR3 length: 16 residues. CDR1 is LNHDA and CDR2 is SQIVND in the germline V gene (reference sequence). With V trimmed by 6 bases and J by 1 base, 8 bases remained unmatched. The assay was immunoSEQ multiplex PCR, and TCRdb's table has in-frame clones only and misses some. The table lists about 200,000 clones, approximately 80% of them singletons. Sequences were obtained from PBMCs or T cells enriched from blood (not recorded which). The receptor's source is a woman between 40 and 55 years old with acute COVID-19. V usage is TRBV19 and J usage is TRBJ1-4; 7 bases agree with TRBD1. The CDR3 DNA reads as TGTGCCAGTAGCCGACACCAGGGGGGAACTAATGAAAAACTGTTTTTT. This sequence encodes CASSRHQGGTNEKLFF.